Listed here are 14 T cell receptor beta chains from one sample, sequenced in a study of shared clonotypes between healthy human individuals. Sequencing used immunoSEQ multiplex PCR; TCRdb keeps in-frame clones, though not all of them. The sample consists of around 1.1 million clones, 70% to 80% of them appearing once. Input material: memory CD4+ T cells from PBMCs. The sample's subset: CD45RA-negative fraction. The receptors here all came from a young man in good health. Some clones in this sample may be carry-over from other donors' samples.

The rearrangement links TRBV7-8 to TRBJ1-2; maybe TRBD1 (6 bases). V gave up 3 bases and J gave up 2 bases, with 13 bases separating them. CDR1 and CDR2 (germline): SGHVS, FQNEAQ. This CDR3 region has 15 residues. The CDR3 region has the DNA TGTGCCAGCAGCTTGGAGGACAGAGCCAACTATGGCTACACCTTC. Its translation is CASSLEDRANYGYTF.

J is TRBJ1-5 and V is TRBV5-1; a possible D gene is TRBD1 (6 bases). Per germline, CDR1 SGHRS and CDR2 YFSETQ. The CDR3 has 16 amino acids. Trimming removed 7 bases at V and 0 bases at J, with 17 bases between. This chain's CDR3 is CASGLTGSHSNQPQHF. In DNA, the CDR3 is TGCGCCAGCGGACTTACAGGGAGCCATAGCAATCAGCCCCAGCATTTT.

As for this clone: This sample includes further DNA sequences coding for the same CDR3. The chain joins TRBV7-3 to TRBJ1-1; weak D call: TRBD1 (6 bases). The CDR3 has 13 amino acids. Germline values: CDR1 SGHTA, CDR2 FQGTGA. V was shortened by 4 bases and J by 3 bases, with 9 bases between the two germline ends. CDR3 in DNA: TGTGCCAGCAGCTCACAGGGCGACACTGAAGCTTTCTTT. Protein sequence: CASSSQGDTEAFF.

The genes are TRBV7-2 and TRBJ1-1; no clear D gene. Germline CDR1 and CDR2: SGHTA and FQGNSA. This CDR3 spans 13 amino acids. V lost 1 base and J lost 4, with 7 bases in between. The DNA of the CDR3 is TGTGCCAGCAGCTTAGTTATAGGCACTGAAGCTTTCTTT. This sequence encodes CASSLVIGTEAFF.

The chain has TRBV7-9 and TRBJ2-7, with unresolved D. The V and J ends lost 1 base and 1 base respectively, with 8 bases between them. CDR1 SEHNR and CDR2 FQNEAQ come from the germline V gene (reference sequence). This CDR3 region has 14 residues. CDR3 sequence: CASSLVATSYEQYF. CDR3 nucleotide sequence: TGTGCCAGCAGCTTAGTTGCTACTTCCTACGAGCAGTACTTC.

The chain uses TRBV9 and TRBJ1-1; possibly TRBD1 for D (5 bases). Germline V gene data show CDR1 as SGDLS and CDR2 as YYNGEE. The CDR3 runs 15 residues. With 0 bases removed from V and 6 bases from J, the gap between germline ends came to 15 bases. CDR3 sequence reads: CASSVVTAGTPEAFF. In nucleotides, the CDR3 is TGTGCCAGCAGCGTAGTCACCGCAGGGACCCCTGAAGCTTTCTTT.

The J gene is TRBJ2-5, the V gene TRBV15; 11 bases are shared with TRBD1. Germline V lookup: CDR1 LNHNV, CDR2 YYDKDF (reference sequence). V shed 1 base, J shed 6 bases, and the junction held 7 bases outside the gene matches. This CDR3 region has 16 residues. CDR3 sequence (DNA): TGTGCCACCAGCAGAGGAAAGGGGACAGGGGGACAGACCCAGTACTTC. Encoded protein: CATSRGKGTGGQTQYF.

The V call is TRBV27, the J call TRBJ2-7; either TRBD1 or TRBD2 may supply D (5 bases each). The V and J ends lost 5 bases and 9 bases respectively, with 26 bases between them. The CDR3 consists of 16 residues. Germline V CDR1 and CDR2: MNHEY, SMNVEV (reference sequence). This CDR3 is CASSPRIGTPDRWQYF. The CDR3, as DNA: TGTGCCAGCAGTCCCAGGATAGGGACCCCCGATCGCTGGCAGTACTTC.

Concerning this clone: A much larger clone is a single base away; this may be a read error. This sample also contains other DNA sequences that code for the same CDR3. The genes are TRBV28 and TRBJ1-2; D perhaps matches TRBD1 (6 bases). CDR1 and CDR2 from the germline V gene are MDHEN and SYDVKM. V lost 3 bases, J lost 4 bases, and 9 bases lay in between. The CDR3 has 13 amino acids. This chain's CDR3 is CASSFRGGYGYTF. CDR3 bases: TGTGCCAGCAGTTTCAGGGGTGGCTATGGCTACACCTTC.

The V gene is TRBV9, the J gene TRBJ2-3; TRBD1 matches at 10 bases. The trim removed 0 bases at V and 4 bases at J, leaving 5 bases unmatched. The CDR3 has 16 amino acids. CDR1 is SGDLS, CDR2 YYNGEE, per germline. CDR3 DNA sequence: TGTGCCAGCAGCGTAGTGGGGACAGGGGAGGCAGATACGCAGTATTTT. It translates to CASSVVGTGEADTQYF.

This clone was observed once. The rearrangement joins TRBV15 to TRBJ2-2; D perhaps matches TRBD1 (6 bases). Trimming stripped 0 bases from V and 0 bases from J, with 8 bases between. The CDR3 is 16 residues long. Per the germline V gene, CDR1 is LNHNV and CDR2 is YYDKDF (reference sequence). CDR3 nucleotides: TGTGCCACCAGCAGAGAGAGGACAGCGAACACCGGGGAGCTGTTTTTT. Translating it yields CATSRERTANTGELFF.

The rearrangement joins TRBV18 to TRBJ1-1, with D hard to call. Germline V gene sequence: CDR1 KGHSH, CDR2 LQKENI. Trimming pared 5 bases from V and 1 base from J, leaving 11 bases between. CDR3 size: 14 residues. The CDR3 reads CASSFSGGNTEAFF. The CDR3 DNA reads TGTGCCAGCTCATTTTCAGGTGGGAACACTGAAGCTTTCTTT. The full variable domain, rest sourced from reference TRBV18 and TRBJ1-1, is NAGVMQNPRHLVRRRGQEARLRCSPMKGHSHVYWYRQLPEEGLKFMVYLQKENIIDESGMPKERFSAEFPKEGPSILRIQQVVRGDSAAYFCASSFSGGNTEAFFGQGTRLTVV.

This chain uses TRBV7-7 with TRBJ2-5; 7 nucleotides align to TRBD1. V was pared by 2 bases and J by 5 bases, with 5 bases of the junction left unmatched. Germline CDR1 and CDR2: SSHAT and FNYEAQ (reference sequence). The CDR3 has 14 amino acids. The CDR3 protein is CASSLNRGYETQYF. CDR3 bases: TGTGCCAGCAGCTTAAACAGGGGATACGAGACCCAGTACTTC.

A remark on this clone: This sample includes further DNA sequences coding for the same CDR3. The J gene is TRBJ2-3, the V gene TRBV20-1; D is uncertain. V lost 6 bases, J lost 6 bases, and 10 bases lay in between. The CDR3 is 11 residues long. Germline CDR1 DFQATT, CDR2 SNEGSKA (reference sequence). The chain's CDR3 is CSATSRDTQYF. CDR3 in DNA: TGCAGTGCAACCTCCAGGGATACGCAGTATTTT.